Following are 18 T cell receptor beta chains from one sample sequenced in a study of blood T cell repertoires in COVID-19. Only in-frame clones appear in the TCRdb table, and some are missing; sequencing was by immunoSEQ multiplex PCR. Here the sample spans about 180,000 clones, roughly 78% being singletons. Input material: peripheral blood. All receptors derive from a man between 65 and 79 years old with active or convalescent COVID-19.

V gene TRBV18 combines with J gene TRBJ1-1; 9 bases agree with TRBD1. The germline gives CDR1 KGHSH, CDR2 LQKENI. V was pared by 3 bases and J by 5 bases, with 13 bases of the junction left unmatched. This CDR3 region has 17 residues. The DNA for the CDR3 is TGTGCCAGCTCACCGTCCGTCGACAGGGGGGTCAAGACTGAAGCTTTCTTT. As protein: CASSPSVDRGVKTEAFF. The full variable domain, completed using reference TRBV18 and TRBJ1-1, is NAGVMQNPRHLVRRRGQEARLRCSPMKGHSHVYWYRQLPEEGLKFMVYLQKENIIDESGMPKERFSAEFPKEGPSILRIQQVVRGDSAAYFCASSPSVDRGVKTEAFFGQGTRLTVV.

This clone has just a few counts. This chain uses TRBV4-1 with TRBJ2-7; 12 bases agree with TRBD2. CDR3 length: 15 amino acids. Unmatched junction bases numbered 8, after V lost 2 bases and J lost 9 bases. CDR1 MGHRA and CDR2 YSYEKL come from the germline V gene. CDR3 DNA sequence: TGCGCCAGCAGCCAAACGACTAGCGGGAGAGACGGGCAGTACTTC. This gives the protein CASSQTTSGRDGQYF.

The chain links TRBV18 to TRBJ1-3; 10 positions match TRBD1. V shed 4 bases and J 4 bases; nucleotides not matched to a gene: 13. This CDR3 is 18 amino acids long. Germline values: CDR1 KGHSH, CDR2 LQKENI. The CDR3 bases are TGTGCCAGCTCACGAATGCGGACCCCGGGACAGGGGGGAAACACCATATATTTT. It codes for CASSRMRTPGQGGNTIYF.

The V and J genes are TRBV9 and TRBJ2-3; 7 bases fit TRBD2. CDR1 SGDLS and CDR2 YYNGEE come from the germline V gene. The CDR3 length is 14 residues. J lost 0 bases, V lost 4 bases, and 2 bases had no gene match. The CDR3 sequence is CASSFSGSTDTQYF. CDR3 DNA sequence: TGTGCCAGCAGCTTTAGCGGGAGCACAGATACGCAGTATTTT.

The chain joins TRBV2 to TRBJ1-6, with TRBD1 identical over 10 bases. The CDR3 consists of 17 residues. CDR1 is SNHLY, CDR2 FYNNEI, per germline. V gave up 7 bases and J gave up 10 bases; unmatched junction bases: 16. The CDR3 loop reads CASTGADPGQGKSPLHF. CDR3 bases: TGTGCCAGCACGGGGGCAGACCCGGGACAGGGGAAATCACCCCTCCACTTT. Full variable domain (remainder filled in from reference TRBV2 and TRBJ1-6): EPEVTQTPSHQVTQMGQEVILRCVPISNHLYFYWYRQILGQKVEFLVSFYNNEISEKSEIFDDQFSVERPDGSNFTLKIRSTKLEDSAMYFCASTGADPGQGKSPLHFGNGTRLTVT.

V usage is TRBV3-1 (or the pseudogene TRBV3-2) and J usage is TRBJ1-5; D is undetermined. CDR3 length: 15 residues. The germline V gene encodes CDR1 LGHDT and CDR2 YNNKEL (reference sequence). V shed 0 bases and J shed 7 bases, with 13 bases lying between them. The CDR3 loop reads CASSQDLASQQPQHF. The CDR3 region has the DNA TGTGCCAGCAGCCAAGATCTCGCTTCCCAGCAGCCCCAGCATTTT.

The CDR3 spells CASSSRGNTEAFF. CDR3 nucleotides: TGTGCCAGCAGTTCTCGGGGTAACACTGAAGCTTTCTTT. J is TRBJ1-1 and V is TRBV12-3 or TRBV12-4; D ambiguous. V lost 4 bases and J lost 2, with 8 bases in between. There are 13 residues in the CDR3.

The V gene is TRBV3-1 (or the pseudogene TRBV3-2), the J gene TRBJ1-1; 9 positions agree with TRBD1. The ends lost 5 bases at V and 1 base at J; junction bases unmatched: 2. CDR1 LGHDT and CDR2 YNNKEL come from the germline V gene (reference sequence). The CDR3 is 14 amino acids. CDR3 sequence reads: CASSYRGQNTEAFF. As DNA, the CDR3 is TGTGCCAGCAGCTACAGGGGGCAGAACACTGAAGCTTTCTTT.

This clone was detected only a few times. V usage is TRBV25-1 and J usage is TRBJ1-4; 7 bases fit TRBD1. The CDR3 is 15 residues long. Per germline, CDR1 MGHDK and CDR2 SYGVNS. V lost 8 bases to trimming and J lost 0 bases; unmatched junction nucleotides: 6. The CDR3, as DNA: TGTGCCAGCGGCGAAGGGGGCACAACTAATGAAAAACTGTTTTTT. Its translation is CASGEGGTTNEKLFF. Filled out from reference TRBV25-1 and TRBJ1-4, the complete variable domain reads EADIYQTPRYLVIGTGKKITLECSQTMGHDKMYWYQQDPGMELHLIHYSYGVNSTEKGDLSSESTVSRIRTEHFPLTLESARPSHTSQYLCASGEGGTTNEKLFFGSGTQLSVL.

The chain is built from TRBV7-9 and TRBJ1-1, with 7 positions matching TRBD1. With 2 bases clipped from V and 4 bases from J, the junction kept 4 bases outside the gene matches. There are 14 residues in the CDR3. Germline CDR1 is SEHNR and CDR2 is FQNEAQ (reference sequence). This chain's CDR3 is CASSLTGAITEAFF. CDR3 nucleotides: TGTGCCAGCAGCTTAACAGGGGCGATCACTGAAGCTTTCTTT. Supplemented by reference TRBV7-9 and TRBJ1-1, the full variable domain reads DTGVSQNPRHKITKRGQNVTFRCDPISEHNRLYWYRQTLGQGPEFLTYFQNEAQLEKSRLLSDRFSAERPKGSFSTLEIQRTEQGDSAMYLCASSLTGAITEAFFGQGTRLTVV.

The J gene is TRBJ2-3, the V gene TRBV6-1, with TRBD2 identical over 11 bases. The CDR3 is made up of 15 amino acids. Germline V gene data show CDR1 as MNHNS and CDR2 as SASEGT. V dropped 6 bases and J dropped 4; count of bases not matched to a gene: 6. CDR3 residues: CASRLAGGRADTQYF. The CDR3 DNA reads TGTGCCAGCAGGTTAGCGGGGGGGCGAGCAGATACGCAGTATTTT.

The rearrangement uses TRBV9 and TRBJ2-3; the match to TRBD2 covers 8 bases. J lost 2 bases, V lost 4 bases, and 6 bases had no gene match. This CDR3 has 15 amino acids. The germline gives CDR1 SGDLS, CDR2 YYNGEE. CDR3 sequence (DNA): TGTGCCAGCAGCCCGTTTAGCGGGGCCACAGATACGCAGTATTTT. It encodes CASSPFSGATDTQYF.

V usage is TRBV10-3 and J usage is TRBJ1-3; 7 bases align to TRBD1. J was trimmed by 4 bases and V by 11 bases; bases with no gene match: 8. The CDR3 spans 13 residues. Germline loops: CDR1 ENHRY, CDR2 SYGVKD. The chain's CDR3 is CAVNRGAGNTIYF. The CDR3 DNA sequence: TGTGCCGTCAACAGGGGTGCCGGAAACACCATATATTTT.

The chain combines TRBV30 with TRBJ1-2, with D possibly TRBD1 on 5 matching bases. CDR1 is GTSNPN, CDR2 SVGIG, per germline (reference sequence). Trimming stripped 0 bases from V and 9 bases from J, with 14 bases between. The length of the CDR3 is 13 residues. The CDR3 DNA reads TGTGCCTGGAGTGTAGGGGTGGATATAAGCTACACCTTC. Translation gives CAWSVGVDISYTF.

This clone was found once. The chain is built from TRBV2 and TRBJ2-5; TRBD2 is a possible D gene (6 bases). Deletions cut 0 bases from V and 2 bases from J, with 16 bases between. The CDR3 runs 17 residues. Germline CDR1 SNHLY, CDR2 FYNNEI. The CDR3 bases are TGTGCCAGCAGTGAAGCTCAGGCTGGAGCGGGTCAAGAGACCCAGTACTTC. This sequence encodes CASSEAQAGAGQETQYF.

A few counts support this clone. The chain carries TRBV18 and TRBJ1-5; 7 bases agree with TRBD1. Germline CDR1 KGHSH, CDR2 LQKENI. The junction had 9 bases not matched to a gene; V was cut back by 6 bases and J by 4 bases. The CDR3 sequence is 15 residues long. This CDR3 is CASSRDRVENQPQHF. CDR3 in DNA: TGTGCCAGCTCCCGAGACAGGGTCGAGAATCAGCCCCAGCATTTT.

This clone was observed a handful of times. V usage is TRBV7-9 and J usage is TRBJ2-2; D unclear. This CDR3 contains 15 residues. CDR1 SEHNR and CDR2 FQNEAQ come from the germline V gene (reference sequence). V was shortened by 1 base and J by 0 bases, with 6 bases between the two germline ends. CDR3 DNA sequence: TGTGCCAGCAGCTTAGGGCAGACGAACACCGGGGAGCTGTTTTTT. It yields the protein CASSLGQTNTGELFF.

The chain links TRBV6-2 or TRBV6-3 to TRBJ2-1; 9 bases map to TRBD1. The V gene end was trimmed by 6 bases and the J gene end by 7 bases; junction bases not matched to a gene: 13. Looked up from germline, CDR1 is MNHEY and CDR2 is SVGEGT. The CDR3 has 16 amino acids. The CDR3 loop is CASSPFPDRGSNEQFF. In DNA, the CDR3 is TGTGCCAGCAGCCCTTTCCCGGACAGGGGTTCGAATGAGCAGTTCTTC.